This T cell receptor beta chain was found in a study of T cell repertoires in ileal Crohn's disease. Measured with immunoSEQ multiplex PCR; TCRdb has only the in-frame clones, and not every one. The sample contains about 9,000 clones, roughly 78% of which appear only once. Per the germline V gene, CDR1 is LGHNA and CDR2 is YSLEER. The CDR3 is 17 residues long. The V and J ends lost 4 bases and 1 base respectively, with 19 bases between them. Sample time point: neoterminal ileum biopsy at postoperative endoscopy, about 6 months after surgery. Eligibility required adulthood, ileal or ileocolonic Crohn's disease and indicated ileocolonic resection.

The rearrangement joins TRBV4-3 to TRBJ1-1; D possibly corresponds to TRBD1 (6 bases). The TCR sequence derives from an adult with Crohn's disease. The sequenced sample consisted of ileal tissue. Here the CDR3 reads CASSRLRGGVTNTEAFF. The CDR3, as DNA: TGCGCCAGCAGCCGGCTAAGGGGGGGAGTCACGAACACTGAAGCTTTCTTT.